The text below deals with one T cell receptor beta chain. Only in-frame clones appear in the TCRdb table, and some are missing; sequencing was by immunoSEQ multiplex PCR. The sample has around 280,000 clones, roughly nine tenths seen once. V lost 5 bases to trimming and J lost 7 bases, with 17 bases between them. This CDR3 has 15 residues. Germline CDR1 is MNHEY and CDR2 is SVGAGI. This entry comes from a study of blood T cell repertoires in COVID-19. This chain joins TRBV6-5 and TRBJ2-2, with TRBD2 as a possible D gene (6 bases). Sequences were obtained from PBMCs or T cells enriched from blood (not recorded which). This clonotype was sampled from a woman aged 40 to 55 who had recovered from COVID-19. The CDR3 protein is CASSLNGVGLGELFF. For the CDR3, the DNA is TGTGCCAGCAGTCTGAATGGGGTGGGACTCGGGGAGCTGTTTTTT.